This TCR beta chain came from a study of kidney transplant recipient with SARS-CoV-2 infection. TCRdb called the reads again in MiXCR, with one record for every CDR3 protein. The sample holds under 300,000 distinct CDR3 sequences, 29% seen once. Comments on this clonotype: A much larger clone lies one base from this, so it may be a read error.

The CDR3 is made up of 14 amino acids. Germline CDR1 and CDR2: WSHSY and SAAADI. The chain carries TRBV10-2 and TRBJ2-7; 9 nucleotides line up with TRBD1. Sequencing was performed on a blood sample, taken at baseline and between days 110 and 120 from a kidney transplant recipient. The source is a male patient between 25 and 39 years old who had COVID-19 and was a kidney transplant recipient. Some T cells may be the graft donor's. The CDR3 reads CATLRRDRAHEQYF. DNA of the CDR3: TGTGCCACGCTTAGAAGGGACAGGGCCCACGAGCAGTACTTC.